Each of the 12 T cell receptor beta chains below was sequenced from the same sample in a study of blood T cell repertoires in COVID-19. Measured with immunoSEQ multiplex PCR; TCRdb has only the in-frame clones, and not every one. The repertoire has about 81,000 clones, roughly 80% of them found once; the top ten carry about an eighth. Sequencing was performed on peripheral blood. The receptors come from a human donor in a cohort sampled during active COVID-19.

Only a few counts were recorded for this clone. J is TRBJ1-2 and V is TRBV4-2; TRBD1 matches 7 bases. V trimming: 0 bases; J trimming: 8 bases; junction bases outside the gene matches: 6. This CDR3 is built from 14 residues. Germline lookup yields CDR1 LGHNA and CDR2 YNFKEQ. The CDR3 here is CASSQEQGRGGYTF. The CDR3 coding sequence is TGTGCCAGCAGCCAAGAACAGGGGCGCGGAGGCTACACCTTC.

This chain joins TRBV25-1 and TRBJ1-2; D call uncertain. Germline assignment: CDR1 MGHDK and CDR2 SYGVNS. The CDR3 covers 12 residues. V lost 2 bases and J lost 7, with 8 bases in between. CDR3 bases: TGTGCCAGCAGTGAACCGTCCCGTGGCTACACCTTC. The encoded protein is CASSEPSRGYTF.

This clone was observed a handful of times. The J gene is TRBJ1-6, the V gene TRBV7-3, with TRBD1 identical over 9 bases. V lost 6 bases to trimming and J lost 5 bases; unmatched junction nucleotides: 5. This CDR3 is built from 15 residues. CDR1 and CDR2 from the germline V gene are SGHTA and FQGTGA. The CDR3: CASSEGTGNNSPLHF. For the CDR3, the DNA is TGTGCCAGCAGTGAGGGGACAGGGAATAATTCACCCCTCCACTTT.

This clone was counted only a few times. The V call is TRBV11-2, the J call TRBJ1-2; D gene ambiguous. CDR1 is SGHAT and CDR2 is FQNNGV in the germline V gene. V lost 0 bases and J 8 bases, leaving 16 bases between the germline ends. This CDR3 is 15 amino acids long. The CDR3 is CASSLESAGLGGYTF. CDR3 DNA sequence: TGTGCCAGCAGCTTAGAATCTGCGGGTCTTGGGGGCTACACCTTC.

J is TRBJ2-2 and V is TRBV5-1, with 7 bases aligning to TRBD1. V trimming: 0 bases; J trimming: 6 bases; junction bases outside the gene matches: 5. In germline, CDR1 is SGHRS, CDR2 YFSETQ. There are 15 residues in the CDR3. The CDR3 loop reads CASSLGDRAPGELFF. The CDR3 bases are TGCGCCAGCAGCTTGGGGGACAGAGCACCCGGGGAGCTGTTTTTT.

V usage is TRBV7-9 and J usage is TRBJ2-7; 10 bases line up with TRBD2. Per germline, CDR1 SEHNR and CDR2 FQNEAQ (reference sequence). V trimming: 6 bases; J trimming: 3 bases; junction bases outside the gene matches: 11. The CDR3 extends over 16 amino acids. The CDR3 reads CASSGRLAGGNYEQYF. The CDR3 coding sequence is TGTGCCAGCAGTGGGCGATTAGCGGGGGGTAACTACGAGCAGTACTTC.

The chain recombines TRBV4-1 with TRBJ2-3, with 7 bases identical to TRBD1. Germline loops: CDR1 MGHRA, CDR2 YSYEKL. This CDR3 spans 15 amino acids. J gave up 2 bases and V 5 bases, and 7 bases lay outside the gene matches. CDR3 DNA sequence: TGCGCCAGCAGCTTCCGACAGGGTACCACAGATACGCAGTATTTT. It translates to CASSFRQGTTDTQYF.

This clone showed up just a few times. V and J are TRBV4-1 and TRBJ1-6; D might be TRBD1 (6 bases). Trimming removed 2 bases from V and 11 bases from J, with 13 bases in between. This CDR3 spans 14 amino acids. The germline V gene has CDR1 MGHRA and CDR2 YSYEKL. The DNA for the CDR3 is TGCGCCAGCAGCCAACTCGACAGGCACCCACCCCTCCACTTT. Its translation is CASSQLDRHPPLHF.

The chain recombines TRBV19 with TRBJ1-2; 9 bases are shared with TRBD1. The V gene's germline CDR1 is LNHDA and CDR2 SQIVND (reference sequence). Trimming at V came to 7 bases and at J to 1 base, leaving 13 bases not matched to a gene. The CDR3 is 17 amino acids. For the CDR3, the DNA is TGTGCCAGTAACGACCGGGACAGGGCTCACCTTAACTATGGCTACACCTTC. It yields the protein CASNDRDRAHLNYGYTF.

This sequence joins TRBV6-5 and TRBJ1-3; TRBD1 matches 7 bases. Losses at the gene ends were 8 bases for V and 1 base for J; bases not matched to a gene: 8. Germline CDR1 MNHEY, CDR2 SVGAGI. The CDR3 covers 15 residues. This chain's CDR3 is CASCGQAVSGNTIYF. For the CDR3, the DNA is TGTGCCAGCTGCGGACAGGCTGTATCTGGAAACACCATATATTTT.

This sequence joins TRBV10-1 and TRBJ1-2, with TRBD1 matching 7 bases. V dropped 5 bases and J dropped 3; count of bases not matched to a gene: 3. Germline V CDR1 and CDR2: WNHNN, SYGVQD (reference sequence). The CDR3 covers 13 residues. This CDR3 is CASSPGTDYGYTF. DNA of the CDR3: TGCGCCAGCAGTCCCGGGACAGACTATGGCTACACCTTC.

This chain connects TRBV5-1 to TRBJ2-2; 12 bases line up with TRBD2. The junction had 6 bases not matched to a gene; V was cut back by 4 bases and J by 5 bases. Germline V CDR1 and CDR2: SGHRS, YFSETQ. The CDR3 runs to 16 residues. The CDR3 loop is CASSLAGGTWTGELFF. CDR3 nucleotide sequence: TGCGCCAGCAGCCTAGCGGGGGGGACTTGGACCGGGGAGCTGTTTTTT.